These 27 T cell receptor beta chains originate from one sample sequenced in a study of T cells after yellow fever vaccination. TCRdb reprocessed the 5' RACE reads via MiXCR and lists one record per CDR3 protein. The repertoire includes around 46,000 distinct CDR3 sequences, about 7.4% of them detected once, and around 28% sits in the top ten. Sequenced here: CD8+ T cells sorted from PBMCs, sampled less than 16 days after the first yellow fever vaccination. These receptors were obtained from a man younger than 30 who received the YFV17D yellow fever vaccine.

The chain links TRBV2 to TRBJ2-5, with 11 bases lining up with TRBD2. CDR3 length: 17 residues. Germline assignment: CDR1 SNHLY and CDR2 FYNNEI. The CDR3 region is CTFSFVGLAGGLETQYF. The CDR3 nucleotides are TGTACCTTCAGTTTCGTCGGGTTAGCGGGGGGGCTGGAGACCCAGTACTTC.

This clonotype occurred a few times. The CDR3 DNA follows: TGTGCCAGCAGCCCCACGGTGGGCTACAATGAGCAGTTCTTC. It encodes CASSPTVGYNEQFF. The rearrangement uses TRBV7-9 and TRBJ2-1; D gene uncertain. The V end was cut by 5 bases, the J end by 3 bases, with 11 bases between. Germline loops: CDR1 SEHNR, CDR2 FQNEAQ (reference sequence). The CDR3 is 14 amino acids.

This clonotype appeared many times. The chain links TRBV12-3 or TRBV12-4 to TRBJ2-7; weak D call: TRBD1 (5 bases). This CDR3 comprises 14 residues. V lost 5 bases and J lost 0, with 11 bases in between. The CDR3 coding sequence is TGTGCCAGCAGTCCTCAGGGAAGCTCCTACGAGCAGTACTTC. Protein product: CASSPQGSSYEQYF.

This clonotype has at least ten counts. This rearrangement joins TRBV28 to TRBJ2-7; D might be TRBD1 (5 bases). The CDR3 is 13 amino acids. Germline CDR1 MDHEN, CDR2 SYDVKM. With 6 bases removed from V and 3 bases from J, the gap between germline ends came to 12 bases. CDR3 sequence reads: CASSTRQNYEQYV. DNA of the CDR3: TGTGCCAGCAGCACGAGACAGAACTACGAGCAGTACGTC.

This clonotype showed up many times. The CDR3 nucleotides are TGTGCCACCAGCACCAGACGGGGAGAGTGGGAGACCCAGTACTTC. Translating gives CATSTRRGEWETQYF. The J gene is TRBJ2-5, the V gene TRBV15; D may be TRBD2 (5 bases). V shed 4 bases and J shed 5 bases, with 17 bases lying between them. Germline V gene sequence: CDR1 LNHNV, CDR2 YYDKDF (reference sequence). This CDR3 spans 15 amino acids.

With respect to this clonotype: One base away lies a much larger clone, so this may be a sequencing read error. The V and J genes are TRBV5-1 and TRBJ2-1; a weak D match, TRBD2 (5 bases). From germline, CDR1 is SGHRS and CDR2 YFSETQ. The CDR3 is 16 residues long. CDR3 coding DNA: TGCGCCAGCAGCGTATCCGGACTCCGAGCCTACAATAAGCAGTTCTTC. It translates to CASSVSGLRAYNKQFF.

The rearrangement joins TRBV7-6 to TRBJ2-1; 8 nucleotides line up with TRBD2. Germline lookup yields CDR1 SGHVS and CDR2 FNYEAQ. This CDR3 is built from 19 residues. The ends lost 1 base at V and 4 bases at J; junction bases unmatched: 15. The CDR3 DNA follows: TGTGCCAGCAGCTTAGTTGGCGGTCGTCGGGGGGGATTATACAATGAGCAGTTCTTC. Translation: CASSLVGGRRGGLYNEQFF. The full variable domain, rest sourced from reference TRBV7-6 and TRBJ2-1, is GAGVSQSPRYKVTKRGQDVALRCDPISGHVSLYWYRQALGQGPEFLTYFNYEAQQDKSGLPNDRFSAERPEGSISTLTIQRTEQRDSAMYRCASSLVGGRRGGLYNEQFFGPGTRLTVL.

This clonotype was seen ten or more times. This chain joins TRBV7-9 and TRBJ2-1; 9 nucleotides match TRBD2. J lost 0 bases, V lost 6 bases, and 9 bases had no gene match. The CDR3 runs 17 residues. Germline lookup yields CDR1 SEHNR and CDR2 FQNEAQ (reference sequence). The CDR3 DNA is TGTGCCAGCAGTCCTATACTAGCGGGCAGCTCCTACAATGAGCAGTTCTTC. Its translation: CASSPILAGSSYNEQFF.

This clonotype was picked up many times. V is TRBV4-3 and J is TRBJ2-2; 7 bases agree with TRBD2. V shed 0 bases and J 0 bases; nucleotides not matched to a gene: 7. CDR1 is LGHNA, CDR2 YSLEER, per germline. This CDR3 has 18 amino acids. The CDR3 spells CASSQENSGYPNTGELFF. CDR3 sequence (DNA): TGCGCCAGCAGCCAAGAAAATAGCGGGTACCCGAACACCGGGGAGCTGTTTTTT.

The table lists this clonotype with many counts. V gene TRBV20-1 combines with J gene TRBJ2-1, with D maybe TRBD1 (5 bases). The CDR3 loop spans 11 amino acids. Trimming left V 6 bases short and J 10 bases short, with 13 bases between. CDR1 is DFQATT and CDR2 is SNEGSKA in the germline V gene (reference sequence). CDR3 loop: CSAPQVFEQFF. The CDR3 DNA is TGCAGTGCGCCACAGGTATTCGAGCAGTTCTTC.

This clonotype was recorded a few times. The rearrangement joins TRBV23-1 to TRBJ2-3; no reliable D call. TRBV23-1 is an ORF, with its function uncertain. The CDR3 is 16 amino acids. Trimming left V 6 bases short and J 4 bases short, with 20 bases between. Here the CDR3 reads CASSPTRPWVADTQYF. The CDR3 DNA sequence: TGCGCCAGCAGCCCCACCCGACCCTGGGTCGCAGATACGCAGTATTTT.

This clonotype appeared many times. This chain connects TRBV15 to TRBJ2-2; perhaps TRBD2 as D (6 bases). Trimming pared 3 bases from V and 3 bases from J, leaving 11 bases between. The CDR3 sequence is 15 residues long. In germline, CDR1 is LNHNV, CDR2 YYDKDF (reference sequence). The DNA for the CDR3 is TGTGCCACCAGCAGTGGGACGGGGGACACCGGGGAGCTGTTTTTT. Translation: CATSSGTGDTGELFF.

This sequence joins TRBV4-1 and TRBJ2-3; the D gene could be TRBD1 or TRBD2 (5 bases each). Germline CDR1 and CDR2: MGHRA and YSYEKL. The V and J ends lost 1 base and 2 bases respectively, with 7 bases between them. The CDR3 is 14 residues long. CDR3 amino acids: CASSQVGDTDTQYF. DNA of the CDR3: TGCGCCAGCAGCCAAGTGGGGGACACAGATACGCAGTATTTT.

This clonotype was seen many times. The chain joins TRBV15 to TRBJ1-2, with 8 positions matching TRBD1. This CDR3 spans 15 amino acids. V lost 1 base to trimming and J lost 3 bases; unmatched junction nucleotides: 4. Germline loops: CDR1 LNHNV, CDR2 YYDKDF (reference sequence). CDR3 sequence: CATSRALDRDYGYTF. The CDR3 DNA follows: TGTGCCACCAGCAGAGCCTTGGACAGGGACTATGGCTACACCTTC.

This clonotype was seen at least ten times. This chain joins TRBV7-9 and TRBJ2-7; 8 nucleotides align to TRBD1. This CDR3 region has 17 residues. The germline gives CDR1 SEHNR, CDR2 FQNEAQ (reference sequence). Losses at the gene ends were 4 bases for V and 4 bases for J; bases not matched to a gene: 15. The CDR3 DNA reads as TGTGCCAGCAGCTCTAAGACAGGGGATATTCACCTTTACGAGCAGTACTTC. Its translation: CASSSKTGDIHLYEQYF. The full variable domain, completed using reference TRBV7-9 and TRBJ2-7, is DTGVSQNPRHKITKRGQNVTFRCDPISEHNRLYWYRQTLGQGPEFLTYFQNEAQLEKSRLLSDRFSAERPKGSFSTLEIQRTEQGDSAMYLCASSSKTGDIHLYEQYFGPGTRLTVT.

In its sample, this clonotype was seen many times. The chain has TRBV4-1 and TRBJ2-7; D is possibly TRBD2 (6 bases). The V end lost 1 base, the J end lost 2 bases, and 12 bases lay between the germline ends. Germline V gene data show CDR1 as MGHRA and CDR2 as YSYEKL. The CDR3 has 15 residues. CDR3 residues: CASSQGNSGAYEQYV. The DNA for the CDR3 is TGCGCCAGCAGCCAAGGGAATTCGGGGGCCTACGAGCAGTACGTC.

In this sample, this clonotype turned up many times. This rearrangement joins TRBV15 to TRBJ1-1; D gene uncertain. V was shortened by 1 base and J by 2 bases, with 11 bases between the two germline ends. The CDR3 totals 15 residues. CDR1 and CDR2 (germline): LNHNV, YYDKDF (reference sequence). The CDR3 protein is CATSRGNSLNTEAFF. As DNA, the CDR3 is TGTGCCACCAGCAGAGGCAACAGCCTAAACACTGAAGCTTTCTTT.

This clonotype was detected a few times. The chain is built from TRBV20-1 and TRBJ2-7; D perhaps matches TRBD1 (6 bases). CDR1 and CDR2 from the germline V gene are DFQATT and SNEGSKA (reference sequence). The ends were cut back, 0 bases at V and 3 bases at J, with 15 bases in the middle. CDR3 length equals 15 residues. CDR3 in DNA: TGCAGTGCTAGAGATCTCCAGGGGTTAGACTACGAGCAGTACTTC. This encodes CSARDLQGLDYEQYF.

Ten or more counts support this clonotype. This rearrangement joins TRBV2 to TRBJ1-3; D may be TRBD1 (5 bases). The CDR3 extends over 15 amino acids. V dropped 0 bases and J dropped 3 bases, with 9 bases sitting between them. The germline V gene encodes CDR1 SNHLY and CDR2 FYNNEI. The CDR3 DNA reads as TGTGCCAGCAGTGAAGCGCCAGGGTTTGGAAACACCATATATTTT. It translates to CASSEAPGFGNTIYF.

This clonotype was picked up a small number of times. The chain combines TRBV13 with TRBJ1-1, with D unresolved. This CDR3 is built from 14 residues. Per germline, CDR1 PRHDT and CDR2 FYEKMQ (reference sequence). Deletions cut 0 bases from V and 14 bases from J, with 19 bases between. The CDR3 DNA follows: TGTGCCAGCAGCTTAGGCCTAATGAGTAGGGTCGACTTCTTT. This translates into CASSLGLMSRVDFF.

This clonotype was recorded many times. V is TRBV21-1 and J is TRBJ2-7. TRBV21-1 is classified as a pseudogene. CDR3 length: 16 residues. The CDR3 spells CASSKAGAGQFCEQYV. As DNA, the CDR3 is TGTGCCAGCAGCAAAGCGGGAGCAGGCCAATTCTGCGAGCAGTACGTC.

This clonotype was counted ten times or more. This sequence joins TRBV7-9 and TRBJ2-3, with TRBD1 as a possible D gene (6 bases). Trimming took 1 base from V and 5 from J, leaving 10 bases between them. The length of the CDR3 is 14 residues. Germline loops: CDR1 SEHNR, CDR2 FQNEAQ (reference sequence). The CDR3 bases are TGTGCCAGCAGCTTAGAGCTAGGGGGAGATACGCAGTATTTT. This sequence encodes CASSLELGGDTQYF.

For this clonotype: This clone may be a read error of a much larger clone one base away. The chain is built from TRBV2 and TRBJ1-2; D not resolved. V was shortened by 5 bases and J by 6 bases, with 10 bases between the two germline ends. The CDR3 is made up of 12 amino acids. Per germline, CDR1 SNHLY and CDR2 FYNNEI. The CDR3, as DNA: TGTGCCAGCAGTCGGTTCGGTGATGGCTACACCTTC. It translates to CASSRFGDGYTF.

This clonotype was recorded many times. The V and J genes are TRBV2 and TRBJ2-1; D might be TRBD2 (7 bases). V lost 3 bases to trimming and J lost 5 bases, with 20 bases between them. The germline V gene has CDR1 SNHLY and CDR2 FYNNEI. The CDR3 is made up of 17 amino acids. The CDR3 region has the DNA TGTGCCAGCAGTGATGGTTTTCTCCGGGGGGCCCACAATGAGCAGTTCTTC. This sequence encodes CASSDGFLRGAHNEQFF. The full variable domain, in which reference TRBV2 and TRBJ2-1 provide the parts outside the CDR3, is EPEVTQTPSHQVTQMGQEVILRCVPISNHLYFYWYRQILGQKVEFLVSFYNNEISEKSEIFDDQFSVERPDGSNFTLKIRSTKLEDSAMYFCASSDGFLRGAHNEQFFGPGTRLTVL.

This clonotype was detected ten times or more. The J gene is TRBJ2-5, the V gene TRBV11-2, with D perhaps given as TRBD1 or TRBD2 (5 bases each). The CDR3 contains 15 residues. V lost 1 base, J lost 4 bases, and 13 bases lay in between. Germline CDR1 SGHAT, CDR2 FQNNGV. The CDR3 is CASSLGWDGAETQYF. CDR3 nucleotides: TGTGCCAGCAGCTTAGGTTGGGACGGGGCAGAGACCCAGTACTTC. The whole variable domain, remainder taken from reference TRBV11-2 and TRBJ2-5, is EAGVAQSPRYKIIEKRQSVAFWCNPISGHATLYWYQQILGQGPKLLIQFQNNGVVDDSQLPKDRFSAERLKGVDSTLKIQPAKLEDSAVYLCASSLGWDGAETQYFGPGTRLLVL.

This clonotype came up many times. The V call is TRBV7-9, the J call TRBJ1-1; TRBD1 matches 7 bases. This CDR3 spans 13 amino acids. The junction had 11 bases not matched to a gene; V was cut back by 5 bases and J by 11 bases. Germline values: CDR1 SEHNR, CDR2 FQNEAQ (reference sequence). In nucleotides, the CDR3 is TGTGCCAGCAGCGCCGGGACAGTCGGAAAGGCTTTCTTT. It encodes CASSAGTVGKAFF.

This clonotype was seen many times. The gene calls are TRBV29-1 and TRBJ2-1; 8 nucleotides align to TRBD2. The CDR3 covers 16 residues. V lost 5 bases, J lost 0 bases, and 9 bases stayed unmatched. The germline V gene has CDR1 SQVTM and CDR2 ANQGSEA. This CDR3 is CSVPRAGGLSYNEQFF. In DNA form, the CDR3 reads TGCAGCGTTCCGAGGGCGGGGGGCCTCTCCTACAATGAGCAGTTCTTC.